What follows describes a single T cell receptor beta chain. This clonotype was picked up a small number of times. The antigen this receptor binds is unknown. This sequence may be a read error, since a much larger clone differs from it by one base. These data come from a study of breast tumors, draining lymph nodes, adjacent tissues (dated by TCRdb to 2016 to 2018). Regarding the research as a whole: TCR beta repertoires were compared across tumor, adjacent nontumor tissue and axillary lymph nodes obtained from breast cancer patients. The study aimed to assess the relationships and possible T-cell exchange between tumor, surrounding tissue and draining lymph node repertoires in human breast cancer. The study at large found these results: The study presented the conclusion that tumor T cells originate in lymph nodes as consistent with a hypothesis, not as something directly demonstrated. The data were considered consistent with most tumor T cells being derived from the lymph node and subsequently expanding within tumor tissue. Tumor T-cell repertoires showed less diversity than lymph node repertoires and more diversity than nontumor tissue repertoires, and tumor T-cell repertoires showed preferential V and J gene usage. Tumor and nontumor tissue repertoires were found to be significantly more similar in luminal-like than in basal-like breast cancer.

The axillary draining lymph nodes of breast cancer patients were the source of the lymph node samples. Sequencer: Illumina HiSeq 2000. TCR beta chain libraries were generated through multiplex PCR amplification. High-throughput sequencing was used to analyze the amplified TCR beta chain products. TCRdb ran its own pipeline on the public reads, namely fastp trimming at Q25 and MiXCR clone calling, and kept in-frame beta chains. CDR3 protein duplicates are merged, each entry listing the most common genes and DNA. The sample data list 120,000 to 150,000 distinct CDR3 sequences, and approximately 29% of these were observed just once. About 2.5% of the sample belongs to the ten largest clones. The junction shows trimming of 5 bases on V and 1 base on J, plus 6 bases between the germline ends. Sequences MNHNS (CDR1) and SASEGT (CDR2) are obtained from the germline V gene. From its cysteine to its phenylalanine, the CDR3 spans 13 amino acids. The kept DNA is CDR3 alone, 39 bases in frame from the first base.

In this chain, TRBV6-1 is recombined with TRBJ1-5, with an unclear D gene assignment. Material: axillary lymph node tissue. The origin of this receptor is a female donor with breast cancer. Some clones in this sample may be carry-over from other donors' samples. The sequenced DNA: TGTGCCAGCAGTCAACTGAGCAATCAGCCCCAGCATTTT. Its coded protein is CASSQLSNQPQHF.